A selection of T cell receptor beta chains follows, all from one sample in a study of blood T cell repertoires in COVID-19. Sequenced by immunoSEQ multiplex PCR; TCRdb stores in-frame clones only, minus some. The data show 200,000 to 250,000 clones, around 85% seen once. Sequenced sample: peripheral blood. Source of these receptors: a woman in her twenties or thirties who had recovered from COVID-19. The CDR3 runs from the conserved cysteine through the conserved F or W. D genes are given only for firm matches. Rows may omit the clone size; those that give it use once, few, many or a size class.

NA	TRBV5-1	14	TRBJ2-3	NA	TGCGCCAGCAGCTTGGACGGCGGCCGAGATACGCAGTATTTT	CASSLDGGRDTQYF
NA	TRBV9	14	TRBJ2-7	NA	TGTGCCAGCAGCGTCGAGCACAGACCCTACGAGCAGTACTTC	CASSVEHRPYEQYF
NA	TRBV24-1	16	TRBJ2-7	TRBD2	TGTGCCACCAGTGATTTAGCCCAGGGAGGGGATTACGAGCAGTACTTC	CATSDLAQGGDYEQYF
NA	TRBV18	15	TRBJ1-5	NA	TGTGCCAGCTCACCCCTGGGGGGGAGCAATCAGCCCCAGCATTTT	CASSPLGGSNQPQHF
NA	TRBV7-9	15	TRBJ1-2	TRBD1	TGTGCCAGCAGCTTAGGCTCGACAGGGGGTCATGGCTACACCTTC	CASSLGSTGGHGYTF
NA	TRBV3-1/TRBV3-2	14	TRBJ1-1	TRBD1	TGTGCCAGCAGCCAAGGTCAGGGGGACACTGAAGCTTTCTTT	CASSQGQGDTEAFF
once	TRBV9	16	TRBJ2-1	TRBD2	TGTGCCAGCAGCGTAGGCCCGAGCGGGGGGGTCAATGAGCAGTTCTTC	CASSVGPSGGVNEQFF
NA	TRBV6-5	16	TRBJ2-7	TRBD2	TGTGCCAGCAGTTATGTGACTAGCGGGGGGCCCGGGCAGCAGTACTTC	CASSYVTSGGPGQQYF
NA	TRBV7-8	16	TRBJ2-2	NA	TGTGCCAGCAGCCCCTGGACTCCCCCCCCCGTCGGGGAGCTGTTTTTT	CASSPWTPPPVGELFF
NA	TRBV3-1/TRBV3-2	15	TRBJ2-5	TRBD2	TGTGCCAGCAGCCCAATCCGGGGGGGCCGGGAGACCCAGTACTTC	CASSPIRGGRETQYF
NA	TRBV3-1/TRBV3-2	16	TRBJ2-2	TRBD2	TGTGCCAGCAGCCAAGTAGCGGGGGATAACACCGGGGAGCTGTTTTTT	CASSQVAGDNTGELFF
NA	TRBV3-1/TRBV3-2	14	TRBJ2-7	NA	TGTGCCAGCAGCCGCGCGGGGCGGGGCTACGAGCAGTACTTC	CASSRAGRGYEQYF
NA	TRBV6-6	14	TRBJ2-1	TRBD1	TGTGCCATCAGACCGGGACAGGGTTACAATGAGCAGTTCTTC	CAIRPGQGYNEQFF
NA	TRBV2	13	TRBJ2-5	NA	TGTGCCAGCAGTGGACAGCGCATGGAGACCCAGTACTTC	CASSGQRMETQYF
few	TRBV18	16	TRBJ1-3	NA	TGTGCCAGCTCAAAATCCGGACAGAAAGCTGGAAACACCATATATTTT	CASSKSGQKAGNTIYF
NA	TRBV18	16	TRBJ1-1	NA	TGTGCCAGCTCACCCATTCCGACAGGTGCTAACACTGAAGCTTTCTTT	CASSPIPTGANTEAFF
NA	TRBV15	13	TRBJ2-1	NA	TGTGCCACCAGCAGAGACCCTAACAATGAGCAGTTCTTC	CATSRDPNNEQFF
NA	TRBV3-1/TRBV3-2	14	TRBJ1-3	NA	TGTGCCAGCAGCTTAACAGACTCTGGAAACACCATATATTTT	CASSLTDSGNTIYF
NA	TRBV5-4	15	TRBJ1-2	TRBD1	TGTGCCAGCAGCTTGAAGGGACAGGATAACTATGGCTACACCTTC	CASSLKGQDNYGYTF
NA	TRBV5-6	13	TRBJ1-2	NA	TGTGCCAGCAGCTGGGTGCTAGGGGCTGGCTACACCTTC	CASSWVLGAGYTF
NA	TRBV19	17	TRBJ2-1	TRBD2	TGTGCCAGTAAAGCCACGGGGGGGTTAAGTTTCTACAATGAGCAGTTCTTC	CASKATGGLSFYNEQFF
NA	TRBV19	12	TRBJ2-7	TRBD2	TGTGCCAGTACTAGCGGAAACTACGAGCAGTACTTC	CASTSGNYEQYF
NA	TRBV2	15	TRBJ2-7	TRBD2	TGTGCCAGCAGCGGGACTAGCGGGGGCACGGGGGAGCAGTACTTC	CASSGTSGGTGEQYF
NA	TRBV7-3	15	TRBJ2-7	TRBD1	TGTGCCAGCAGCTTCAACACGCAGGGGGCCTACGAGCAGTACTTC	CASSFNTQGAYEQYF
NA	TRBV6-4	15	TRBJ2-2	TRBD2	TGTGCCAGCACCCCGGTGGCGGGGGGCACCGGGGAGCTGTTTTTT	CASTPVAGGTGELFF
NA	TRBV6-6	13	TRBJ1-1	NA	TGTGCCAGCAGTTCCGACAGTCGCGCTGAAGCTTTCTTT	CASSSDSRAEAFF
NA	TRBV6-2/TRBV6-3	16	TRBJ2-7	TRBD2	TGTGCCAGCAGTTACTCGCCTAGCGGACAACCCTACGAGCAGTACTTC	CASSYSPSGQPYEQYF
NA	TRBV19	15	TRBJ2-1	TRBD2	TGTGCCACCTCGCGGACTAGCGGGGGAATCAATGAGCAGTTCTTC	CATSRTSGGINEQFF
NA	TRBV30	14	TRBJ2-7	TRBD1	TGTGCCTCGGGACCCGGGACAGTCTCCTACGAGCAGTACTTC	CASGPGTVSYEQYF
NA	TRBV6-2/TRBV6-3	15	TRBJ2-3	NA	TGTGCCAGCAGTTACCCCCAGGGGTCCACAGATACGCAGTATTTT	CASSYPQGSTDTQYF
NA	TRBV5-1	12	TRBJ1-2	NA	TGCGCCAGCAGCTTGGGAGGAGGTGGCTACACCTTC	CASSLGGGGYTF
NA	TRBV15	14	TRBJ1-2	NA	TGTGCCACCAGCAGAGACAGGGTAGAATATGGCTACACCTTC	CATSRDRVEYGYTF
NA	TRBV29-1	15	TRBJ2-3	TRBD1	TGCAGCGTAACCGCCCCGGGACAGCTTACAGATACGCAGTATTTT	CSVTAPGQLTDTQYF
NA	TRBV19	14	TRBJ1-2	TRBD1	TGTGCCAGTAGTATGCCGGGACAGGGGAATGGCTACACCTTC	CASSMPGQGNGYTF
NA	TRBV5-1	15	TRBJ2-5	TRBD2	TGCGCCAGCAGCTTGGCAGGGACTAGCGGGGAGACCCAGTACTTC	CASSLAGTSGETQYF
NA	TRBV7-3	15	TRBJ2-1	TRBD2	TGTGCCAGCAGCCAACTAGCGGGGGGCTGGCGCGAGCAGTTCTTC	CASSQLAGGWREQFF
NA	TRBV6-2/TRBV6-3	14	TRBJ2-1	TRBD2	TGTGCCAGCAGTTACTCCGGGGGGGTAGTTGAGCAGTTCTTC	CASSYSGGVVEQFF
few	TRBV15	15	TRBJ1-2	NA	TGTGCCACCAGCAGAGATGGACTTGGAGGTGATGGCTACACCTTC	CATSRDGLGGDGYTF
NA	TRBV2	15	TRBJ1-6	NA	TGTGCCAGCAGTGAGGCGACTCCCTATAATTCACCCCTCCACTTT	CASSEATPYNSPLHF
NA	TRBV6-5	15	TRBJ2-3	NA	TGTGCCAGCAGTTACGTGGCGGGCGTCACAGATACGCAGTATTTT	CASSYVAGVTDTQYF
NA	TRBV3-1/TRBV3-2	15	TRBJ2-5	NA	TGTGCCAGCAGCCGACCCGCGCAGGGGGGAGAGACCCAGTACTTC	CASSRPAQGGETQYF
NA	TRBV2	14	TRBJ2-1	NA	TGTGCCACCTCAGGGATGAGCTCCTACAATGAGCAGTTCTTC	CATSGMSSYNEQFF
NA	TRBV10-3	17	TRBJ2-4	TRBD1	TGTGCCATCAGTGAGTCTACGCTGAGGGGGCCCAAAAACATTCAGTACTTC	CAISESTLRGPKNIQYF
NA	TRBV27	17	TRBJ1-6	TRBD1	TGTGCCAGCAGTCACAGGGGCCAGAGGTCCTATAATTCACCCCTCCACTTT	CASSHRGQRSYNSPLHF
NA	TRBV3-1/TRBV3-2	15	TRBJ1-6	NA	TGTGCCAGCAGCCAAGAGGACACCCCCAATTCACCCCTCCACTTT	CASSQEDTPNSPLHF